A single TCR beta chain is shown here with its context. No antigen is known for it. The CDR3 is 15 amino acids. The V segment lost 2 bases and the J segment 5 bases; nucleotides outside the gene matches: 8. Germline V gives CDR1 KGHSH, CDR2 LQKENI. The sample originates from a study of T cell responses to AZD1222 COVID-19 vaccine. The analysis combined second doses at about 4 or about 12 weeks. Study-level results: Two doses of AZD1222 preceded a rise in Spike-specific TCR breadth and depth. Females made up more of the donors, who were largely white British, and clonal diversity may have come out too low. Seropositivity was recorded at baseline in only six AZD1222 recipients.

Profiled with immunoSEQ multiplex PCR; TCRdb holds only in-frame clones, not every one. Counted here are about 140,000 clones, about 90% occurring once; the ten biggest clones make up approximately 4%. The TCR comes from an adult who received the AZD1222 COVID-19 vaccine. J is TRBJ2-5 and V is TRBV18; TRBD2 matches at 7 bases. The specimen comprised peripheral blood, sampled 28 days after the second AZD1222 dose. CDR3 DNA sequence: TGTGCCAGCTCACCATCACTAGCGCCCAGCGAGACCCAGTACTTC. It specifies CASSPSLAPSETQYF. The variable domain in full, with the rest retrieved from reference TRBV18 and TRBJ2-5, is NAGVMQNPRHLVRRRGQEARLRCSPMKGHSHVYWYRQLPEEGLKFMVYLQKENIIDESGMPKERFSAEFPKEGPSILRIQQVVRGDSAAYFCASSPSLAPSETQYFGPGTRLLVL.